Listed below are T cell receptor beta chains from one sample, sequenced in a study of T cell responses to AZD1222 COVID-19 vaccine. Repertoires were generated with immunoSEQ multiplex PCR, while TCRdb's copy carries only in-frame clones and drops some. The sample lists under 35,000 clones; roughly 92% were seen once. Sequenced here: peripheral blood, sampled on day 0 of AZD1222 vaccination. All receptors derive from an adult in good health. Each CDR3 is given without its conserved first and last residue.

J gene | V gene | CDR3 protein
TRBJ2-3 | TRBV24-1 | ATSDFGGGSTDTQY
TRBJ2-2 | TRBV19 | ASSSGQGANTGELF
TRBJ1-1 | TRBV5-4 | ASSLAGGLGEAF
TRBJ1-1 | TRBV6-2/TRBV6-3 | ASSLARQGSTMNTEAF
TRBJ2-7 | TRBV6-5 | ASSRTLRGYEQY
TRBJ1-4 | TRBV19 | ASSNPGSGEKLF
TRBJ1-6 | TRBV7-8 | ASSLAQGANSPLH
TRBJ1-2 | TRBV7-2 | ASSPGQGEGYT
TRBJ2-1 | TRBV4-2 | ASSQDPVDRGSYNEQF
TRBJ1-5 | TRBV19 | ASSLMAFDQPQH
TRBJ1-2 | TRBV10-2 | ASSQPGATGYT
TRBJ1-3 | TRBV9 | ASSTTGSAGNTIY
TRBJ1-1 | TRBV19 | ASSISDRVLASEAF
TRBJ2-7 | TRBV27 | ASSLGSNRGEQY
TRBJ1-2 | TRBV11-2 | ASSLLGQGVGYT
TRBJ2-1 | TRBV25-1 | ASSGTIKYNEQF
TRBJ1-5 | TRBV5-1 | ASSVGQGDQPQH
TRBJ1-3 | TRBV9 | ASSIRPSSGNTIY
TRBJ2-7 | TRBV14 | ASSQDPGQGQQY
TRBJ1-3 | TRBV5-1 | ASSPTAQGAGSGNTIY
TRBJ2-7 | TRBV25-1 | ASSEQGVPYEQY
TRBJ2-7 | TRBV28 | ASSSTPKPQDQY
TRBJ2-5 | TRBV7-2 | ASSPTVGETQY
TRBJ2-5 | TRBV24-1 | ATSEGVRTGETQY
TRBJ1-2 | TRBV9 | ASSVAVTGGDYGYT
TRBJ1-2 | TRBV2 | ASIVDSSYGYT
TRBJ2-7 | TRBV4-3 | ASSRIGQGGTYEQY
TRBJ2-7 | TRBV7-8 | ASSQGPGRGDEQY
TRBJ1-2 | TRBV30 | ATPGSGGYT
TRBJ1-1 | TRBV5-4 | ASSLDVLGAEAF
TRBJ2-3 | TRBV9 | ASRPEGQSGSDTQY
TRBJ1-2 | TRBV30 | AWSPGGHGGYGYT
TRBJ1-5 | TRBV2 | ASSENSAGVSNQPQH
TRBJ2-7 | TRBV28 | ASSSLATQY
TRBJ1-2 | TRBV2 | ASTPSQYYGYT
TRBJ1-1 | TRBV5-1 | ASRRKVDTEAF
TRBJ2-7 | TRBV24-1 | ATSDNRGGDEQY
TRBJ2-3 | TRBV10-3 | AISESGQGADTQY
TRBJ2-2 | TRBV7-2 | ASSLIGTGELF
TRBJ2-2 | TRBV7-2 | ASSPRTGELF
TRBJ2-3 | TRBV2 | ATLGGKGGTDTQY
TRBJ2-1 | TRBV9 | ASSVDGVGLDEQF
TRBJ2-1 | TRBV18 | ASSPLRTSGGRYNEQF
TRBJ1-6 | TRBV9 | ASSVGLGKGNSPLH
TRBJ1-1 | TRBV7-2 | ASSLVSRRAF
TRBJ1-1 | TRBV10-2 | ASSDSRWNTEAF
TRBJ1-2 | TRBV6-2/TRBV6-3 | ASSLPGYT
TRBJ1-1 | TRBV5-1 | ASSSGTMNTEAF
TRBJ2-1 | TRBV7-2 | ASSPRRGSYNEQF
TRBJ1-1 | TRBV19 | ASSKSRGQTEAF
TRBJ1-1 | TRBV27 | ASSRKLNTEAF
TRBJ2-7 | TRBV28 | ASREGLAAYEQY
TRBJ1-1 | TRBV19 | ASSIVARNTEAF
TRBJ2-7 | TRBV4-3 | ASSQEGQGNYEQY
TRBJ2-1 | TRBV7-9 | ASSLTIGEQF
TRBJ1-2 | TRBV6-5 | ASRVDHTGGYT
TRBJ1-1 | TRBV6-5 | ASSYAGSMNTEAF
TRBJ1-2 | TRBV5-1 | ASTSQGGYGYT
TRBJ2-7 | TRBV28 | ASSPYYEQY
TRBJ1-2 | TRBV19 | ATSPFGQGARGYT